This T cell receptor beta chain stems from a study of blood T cells in healthy people across ages. The authors ran a second PCR of 7 to 11 cycles using a sample-barcoded 5' primer and a J-beta primer mix. Every molecule of cDNA carried a tag from a template-switch adaptor with 12 random nucleotides. Using its own MiXCR run on the 5' RACE reads, TCRdb lists one record per CDR3 protein. The sample contains 630,000 or so distinct CDR3 sequences, less than 35% of which appear only once. As regards this clonotype: Its antigen is as yet unknown.

Study-wide results and limits: Nothing was known about donor CMV status, and this possibly confounded expanded clonotype changes. PBMC samples, being unsorted, prevented any conclusive comparison of naive and antigen-experienced cells. It was found that TCR beta diversity correlated strongly with the percentage of naive T cells.

Germline V gene sequence: CDR1 SGHRS, CDR2 YFSETQ. V was clipped by 4 bases and J by 7 bases; unmatched bases: 11. There are 15 residues in the CDR3. The TCR sequence derives from a woman aged 80 or over in good health. This sequence joins TRBV5-1 and TRBJ2-4, with 7 positions matching TRBD1. Sequences were obtained from blood. CDR3 loop: CASSPTTGTRNIQYF. CDR3 nucleotides: TGCGCCAGCAGCCCCACGACAGGGACCAGGAACATTCAGTACTTC. Drawing the rest from reference TRBV5-1 and TRBJ2-4, the complete variable domain is KAGVTQTPRYLIKTRGQQVTLSCSPISGHRSVSWYQQTPGQGLQFLFEYFSETQRNKGNFPGRFSGRQFSNSRSEMNVSTLELGDSALYLCASSPTTGTRNIQYFGAGTRLSVL.